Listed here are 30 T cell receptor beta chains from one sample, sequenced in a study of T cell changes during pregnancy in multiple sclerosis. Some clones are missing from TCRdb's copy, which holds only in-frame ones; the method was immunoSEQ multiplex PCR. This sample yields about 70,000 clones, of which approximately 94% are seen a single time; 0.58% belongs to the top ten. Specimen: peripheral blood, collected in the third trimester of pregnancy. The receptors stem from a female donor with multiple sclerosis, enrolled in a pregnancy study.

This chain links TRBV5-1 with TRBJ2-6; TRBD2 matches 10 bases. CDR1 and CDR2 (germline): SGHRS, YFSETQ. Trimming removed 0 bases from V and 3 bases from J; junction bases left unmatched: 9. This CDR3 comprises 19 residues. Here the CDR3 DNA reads TGCGCCAGCAGCTTGGCCCGGGGACTAGCGTTGAGTGGGGCCAACGTCCTGACTTTC. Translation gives CASSLARGLALSGANVLTF.

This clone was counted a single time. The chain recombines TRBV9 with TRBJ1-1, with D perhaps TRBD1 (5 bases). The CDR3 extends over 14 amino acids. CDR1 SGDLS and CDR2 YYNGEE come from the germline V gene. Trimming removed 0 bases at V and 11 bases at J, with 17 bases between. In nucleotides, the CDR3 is TGTGCCAGCAGCGTAGGAGGCGGGGCAGGCGGGGCTTTCTTT. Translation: CASSVGGGAGGAFF.

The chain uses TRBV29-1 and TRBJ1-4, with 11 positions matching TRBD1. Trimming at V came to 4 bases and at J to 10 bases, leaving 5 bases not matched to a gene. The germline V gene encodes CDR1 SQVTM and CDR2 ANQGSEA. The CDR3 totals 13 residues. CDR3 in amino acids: CSVARTGGGKLFF. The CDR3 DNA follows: TGCAGCGTTGCCCGGACAGGGGGCGGAAAACTGTTTTTT.

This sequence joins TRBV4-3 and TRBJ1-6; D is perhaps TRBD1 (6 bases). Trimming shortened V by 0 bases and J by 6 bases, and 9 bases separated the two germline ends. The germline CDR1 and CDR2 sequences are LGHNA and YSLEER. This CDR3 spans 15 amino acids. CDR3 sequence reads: CASSQERGFNSPLHF. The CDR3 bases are TGCGCCAGCAGCCAAGAGAGGGGGTTTAATTCACCCCTCCACTTT.

In nucleotides, the CDR3 is TGTGCCAGCTCACCACGGGCAGTAAGGAATGAAAAACTGTTTTTT. Its translation: CASSPRAVRNEKLFF. The chain joins TRBV18 to TRBJ1-4, with D uncertain. The CDR3 sequence is 15 residues long. Trimming took 1 base from V and 5 from J, leaving 11 bases between them. Germline CDR1 KGHSH, CDR2 LQKENI.

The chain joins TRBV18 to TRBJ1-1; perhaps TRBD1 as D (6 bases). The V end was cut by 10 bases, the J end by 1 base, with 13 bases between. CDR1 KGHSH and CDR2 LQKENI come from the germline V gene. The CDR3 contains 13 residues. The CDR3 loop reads CATNTGQNTEAFF. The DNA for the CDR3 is TGTGCCACCAATACAGGGCAGAACACTGAAGCTTTCTTT.

The DNA for the CDR3 is TGTGCCAGCAGTCTAGCAGGGGGCCCCGCTTCCTACGAGCAGTACTTC. Translation: CASSLAGGPASYEQYF. V is TRBV27 and J is TRBJ2-7, with TRBD1 identical over 8 bases. V trimming: 5 bases; J trimming: 1 base; junction bases outside the gene matches: 10. Germline V CDR1 and CDR2: MNHEY, SMNVEV (reference sequence). The CDR3 spans 16 residues.

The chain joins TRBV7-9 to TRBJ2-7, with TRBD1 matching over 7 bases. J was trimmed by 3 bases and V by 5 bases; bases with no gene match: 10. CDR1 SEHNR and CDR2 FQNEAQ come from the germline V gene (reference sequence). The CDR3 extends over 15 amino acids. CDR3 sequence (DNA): TGTGCCAGCAGCCCGACGACAGGGATAGGCTACGAGCAGTACTTC. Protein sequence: CASSPTTGIGYEQYF.

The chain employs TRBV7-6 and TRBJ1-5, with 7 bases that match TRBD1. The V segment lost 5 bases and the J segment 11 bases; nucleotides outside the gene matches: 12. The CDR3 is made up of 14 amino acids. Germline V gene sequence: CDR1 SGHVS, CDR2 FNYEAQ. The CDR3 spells CASSRGGGSESQHF. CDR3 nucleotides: TGTGCCAGCAGCCGAGGAGGGGGCAGCGAGTCCCAGCATTTT.

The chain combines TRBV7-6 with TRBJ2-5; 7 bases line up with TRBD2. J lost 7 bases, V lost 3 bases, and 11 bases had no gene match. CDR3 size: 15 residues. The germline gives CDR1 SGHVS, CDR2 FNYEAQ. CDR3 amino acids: CASSFGTVTGGTQYF. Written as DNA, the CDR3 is TGTGCCAGCAGCTTTGGGACTGTTACGGGGGGGACCCAGTACTTC.

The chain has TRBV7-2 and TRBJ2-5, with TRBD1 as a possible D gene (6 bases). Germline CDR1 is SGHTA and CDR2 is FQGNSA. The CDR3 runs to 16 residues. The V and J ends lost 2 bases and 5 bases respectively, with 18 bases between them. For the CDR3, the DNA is TGTGCCAGCAGCTTAAGCGGTAGGGCCCAGGGGGAGACCCAGTACTTC. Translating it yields CASSLSGRAQGETQYF.

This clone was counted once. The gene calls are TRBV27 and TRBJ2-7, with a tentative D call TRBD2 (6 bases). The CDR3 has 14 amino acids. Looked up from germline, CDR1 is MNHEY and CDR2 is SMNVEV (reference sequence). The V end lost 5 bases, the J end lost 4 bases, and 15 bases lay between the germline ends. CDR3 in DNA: TGTGCCAGCAGTACGGGAGTAGGATTATACGAGCAGTACTTC. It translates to CASSTGVGLYEQYF.

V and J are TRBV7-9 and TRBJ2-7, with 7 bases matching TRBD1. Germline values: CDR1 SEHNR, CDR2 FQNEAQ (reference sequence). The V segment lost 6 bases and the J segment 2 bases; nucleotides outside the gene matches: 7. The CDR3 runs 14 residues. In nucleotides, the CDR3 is TGTGCCAGCAGTCCGGGACAGCCAACCTACGAGCAGTACTTC. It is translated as CASSPGQPTYEQYF.

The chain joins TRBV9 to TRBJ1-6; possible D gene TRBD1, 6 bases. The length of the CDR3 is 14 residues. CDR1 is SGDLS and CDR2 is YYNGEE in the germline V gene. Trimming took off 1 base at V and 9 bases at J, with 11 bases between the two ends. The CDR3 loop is CASSVQGKGSPLHF. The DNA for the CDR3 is TGTGCCAGCAGCGTACAGGGGAAAGGTTCACCCCTCCACTTT. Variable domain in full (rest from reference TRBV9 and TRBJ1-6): DSGVTQTPKHLITATGQRVTLRCSPRSGDLSVYWYQQSLDQGLQFLIQYYNGEERAKGNILERFSAQQFPDLHSELNLSSLELGDSALYFCASSVQGKGSPLHFGNGTRLTVT.

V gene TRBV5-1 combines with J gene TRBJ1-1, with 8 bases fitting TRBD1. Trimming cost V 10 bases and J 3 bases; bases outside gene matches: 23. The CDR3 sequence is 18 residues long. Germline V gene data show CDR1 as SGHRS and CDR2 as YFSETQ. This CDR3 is CASRPFPGQVLWDTEAFF. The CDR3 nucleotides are TGCGCCTCCAGGCCCTTTCCGGGACAGGTGTTGTGGGACACTGAAGCTTTCTTT.

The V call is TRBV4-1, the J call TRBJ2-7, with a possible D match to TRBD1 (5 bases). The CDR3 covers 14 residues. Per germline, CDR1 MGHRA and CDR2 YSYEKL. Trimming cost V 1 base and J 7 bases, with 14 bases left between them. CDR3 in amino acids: CASSQGPESGEQYF. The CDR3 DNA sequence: TGCGCCAGCAGCCAAGGACCGGAGTCAGGGGAGCAGTACTTC.

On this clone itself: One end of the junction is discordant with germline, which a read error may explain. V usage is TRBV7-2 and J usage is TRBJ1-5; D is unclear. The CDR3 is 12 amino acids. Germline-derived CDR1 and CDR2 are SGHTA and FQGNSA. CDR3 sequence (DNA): TGTGCCAGCAGCTTAGAGTTTCAGTCCCAGCATTTT. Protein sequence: CASSLEFQSQHF.

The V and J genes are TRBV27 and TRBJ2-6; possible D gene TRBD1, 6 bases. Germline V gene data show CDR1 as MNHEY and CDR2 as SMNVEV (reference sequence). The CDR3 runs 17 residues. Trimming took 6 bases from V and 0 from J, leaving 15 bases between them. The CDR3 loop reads CASRQGTEFSGANVLTF. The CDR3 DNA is TGTGCCAGCAGACAGGGAACGGAGTTCTCTGGGGCCAACGTCCTGACTTTC.

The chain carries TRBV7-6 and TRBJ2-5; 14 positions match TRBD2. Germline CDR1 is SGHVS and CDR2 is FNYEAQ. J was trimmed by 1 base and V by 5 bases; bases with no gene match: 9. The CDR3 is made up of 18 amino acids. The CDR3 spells CASSGYRTSGGTQETQYF. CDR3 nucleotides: TGTGCCAGCAGCGGTTATCGGACTAGCGGGGGGACCCAAGAGACCCAGTACTTC.

This CDR3 is CASSRDTNTGQGDGYTF. CDR3 sequence (DNA): TGCGCCAGCAGCCGAGATACCAATACTGGACAGGGTGATGGCTACACCTTC. V and J are TRBV5-1 and TRBJ1-2, with TRBD1 matching 8 bases. The V and J ends lost 4 bases and 6 bases, in that order; junction bases with no gene match: 17. CDR1 is SGHRS, CDR2 YFSETQ, per germline. CDR3 length equals 17 residues.

This CDR3 is CASSGRGGNEQFF. Written as DNA, the CDR3 is TGTGCCAGCAGCGGGCGGGGGGGCAATGAGCAGTTCTTC. This chain uses TRBV7-3 with TRBJ2-1, with TRBD2 matching over 9 bases. This CDR3 is built from 13 residues. The V and J ends lost 5 bases and 6 bases, in that order; junction bases with no gene match: 2. Germline V gene sequence: CDR1 SGHTA, CDR2 FQGTGA.

The CDR3 coding sequence is TGTGCCAGCAGCCATAGCGGGGCGGGCACAGATACGCAGTATTTT. Its protein product is CASSHSGAGTDTQYF. The rearrangement links TRBV11-3 to TRBJ2-3; 8 positions match TRBD2. The CDR3 runs to 15 residues. J was trimmed by 1 base and V by 5 bases; bases with no gene match: 5. The germline CDR1 and CDR2 sequences are SGHNT and YENEEA. The full variable domain, rest sourced from reference TRBV11-3 and TRBJ2-3, is EAGVVQSPRYKIIEKKQPVAFWCNPISGHNTLYWYLQNLGQGPELLIRYENEEAVDDSQLPKDRFSAERLKGVDSTLKIQPAELGDSAVYLCASSHSGAGTDTQYFGPGTRLTVL.

CDR3 DNA: TGTGCCAGCAGCCTACGGCGGGGGGGGGCTAGATTCCCGGGAGAGACCCAGTACTTC. Its protein product is CASSLRRGGARFPGETQYF. The chain couples TRBV13 to TRBJ2-5; 9 nucleotides match TRBD2. The CDR3 consists of 19 residues. V dropped 5 bases and J dropped 4; count of bases not matched to a gene: 20. Looked up from germline, CDR1 is PRHDT and CDR2 is FYEKMQ (reference sequence).

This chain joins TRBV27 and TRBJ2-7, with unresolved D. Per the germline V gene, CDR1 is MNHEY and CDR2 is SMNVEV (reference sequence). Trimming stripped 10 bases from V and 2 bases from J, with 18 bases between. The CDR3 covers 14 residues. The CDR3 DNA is TGTGCCACTGCGAGTGGGCAGTTCACCTACGAGCAGTACTTC. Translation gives CATASGQFTYEQYF.

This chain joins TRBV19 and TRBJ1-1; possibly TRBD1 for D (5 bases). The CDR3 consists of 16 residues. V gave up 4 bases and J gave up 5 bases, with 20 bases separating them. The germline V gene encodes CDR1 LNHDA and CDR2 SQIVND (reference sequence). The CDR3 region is CASSTRAGGLWTEAFF. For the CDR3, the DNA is TGTGCCAGTAGTACTAGGGCGGGGGGTTTGTGGACTGAAGCTTTCTTT.

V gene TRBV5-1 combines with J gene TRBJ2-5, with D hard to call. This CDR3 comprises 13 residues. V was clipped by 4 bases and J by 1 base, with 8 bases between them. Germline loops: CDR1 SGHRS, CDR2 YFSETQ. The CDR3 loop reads CASSLGGQETQYF. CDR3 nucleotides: TGCGCCAGCAGCCTGGGCGGCCAAGAGACCCAGTACTTC.

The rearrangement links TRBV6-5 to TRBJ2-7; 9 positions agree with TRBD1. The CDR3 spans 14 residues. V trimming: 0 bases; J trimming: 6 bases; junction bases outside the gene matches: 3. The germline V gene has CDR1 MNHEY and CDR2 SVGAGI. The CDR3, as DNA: TGTGCCAGCAGTTACTCGAGGACAGGGGTCGAGCAGTACTTC. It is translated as CASSYSRTGVEQYF.

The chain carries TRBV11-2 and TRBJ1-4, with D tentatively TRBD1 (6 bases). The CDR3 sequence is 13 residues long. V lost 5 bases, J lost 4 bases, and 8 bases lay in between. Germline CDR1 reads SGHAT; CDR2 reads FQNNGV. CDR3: CASSHRDNEKLFF. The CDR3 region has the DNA TGTGCCAGCAGCCACAGGGATAATGAAAAACTGTTTTTT. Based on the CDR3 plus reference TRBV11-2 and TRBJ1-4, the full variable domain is EAGVAQSPRYKIIEKRQSVAFWCNPISGHATLYWYQQILGQGPKLLIQFQNNGVVDDSQLPKDRFSAERLKGVDSTLKIQPAKLEDSAVYLCASSHRDNEKLFFGSGTQLSVL.

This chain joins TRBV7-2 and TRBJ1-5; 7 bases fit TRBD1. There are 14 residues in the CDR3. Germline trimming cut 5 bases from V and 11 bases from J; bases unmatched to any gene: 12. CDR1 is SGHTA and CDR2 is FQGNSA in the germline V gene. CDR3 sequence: CASSLVVLTGTQHF. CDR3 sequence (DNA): TGTGCCAGCAGCCTCGTCGTCTTGACAGGGACCCAGCATTTT.

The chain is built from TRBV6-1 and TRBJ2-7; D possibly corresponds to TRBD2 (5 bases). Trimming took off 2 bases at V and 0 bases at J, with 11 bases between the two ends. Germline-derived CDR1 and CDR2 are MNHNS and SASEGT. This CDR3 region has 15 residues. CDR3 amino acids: CASSEYSVASYEQYF. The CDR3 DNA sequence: TGTGCCAGCAGTGAATATAGCGTCGCCTCCTACGAGCAGTACTTC.